The sequence of this TCR beta chain was determined in a study of untreated major depressive disorder. Study conclusions and caveats: CD4+ T cells from depressed patients used TRBV05-01 (Vbeta 5.1) more often than controls. The sequencing tests were limited to three preselected Vbeta families.

Germline V gene sequence: CDR1 MNHEY, CDR2 SMNVEV (reference sequence). This CDR3 has 13 residues. V lost 5 bases and J 2 bases, leaving 9 bases between the germline ends. Concerning this clone itself: Its antigen remains unknown.

Sequencing used immunoSEQ multiplex PCR; TCRdb keeps in-frame clones, though not all of them. Among 20,000 or so clones listed, more than 90% were seen once. The chain couples TRBV27 to TRBJ1-2; D gene ambiguous. Material for sequencing was CD4+ T cells from PBMCs. The TCR sequence derives from a woman aged 40-49 years with major depressive disorder. DNA for the CDR3: TGTGCCAGCAGTCCTTCATTAAACTATGGCTACACCTTC. Its translation is CASSPSLNYGYTF.